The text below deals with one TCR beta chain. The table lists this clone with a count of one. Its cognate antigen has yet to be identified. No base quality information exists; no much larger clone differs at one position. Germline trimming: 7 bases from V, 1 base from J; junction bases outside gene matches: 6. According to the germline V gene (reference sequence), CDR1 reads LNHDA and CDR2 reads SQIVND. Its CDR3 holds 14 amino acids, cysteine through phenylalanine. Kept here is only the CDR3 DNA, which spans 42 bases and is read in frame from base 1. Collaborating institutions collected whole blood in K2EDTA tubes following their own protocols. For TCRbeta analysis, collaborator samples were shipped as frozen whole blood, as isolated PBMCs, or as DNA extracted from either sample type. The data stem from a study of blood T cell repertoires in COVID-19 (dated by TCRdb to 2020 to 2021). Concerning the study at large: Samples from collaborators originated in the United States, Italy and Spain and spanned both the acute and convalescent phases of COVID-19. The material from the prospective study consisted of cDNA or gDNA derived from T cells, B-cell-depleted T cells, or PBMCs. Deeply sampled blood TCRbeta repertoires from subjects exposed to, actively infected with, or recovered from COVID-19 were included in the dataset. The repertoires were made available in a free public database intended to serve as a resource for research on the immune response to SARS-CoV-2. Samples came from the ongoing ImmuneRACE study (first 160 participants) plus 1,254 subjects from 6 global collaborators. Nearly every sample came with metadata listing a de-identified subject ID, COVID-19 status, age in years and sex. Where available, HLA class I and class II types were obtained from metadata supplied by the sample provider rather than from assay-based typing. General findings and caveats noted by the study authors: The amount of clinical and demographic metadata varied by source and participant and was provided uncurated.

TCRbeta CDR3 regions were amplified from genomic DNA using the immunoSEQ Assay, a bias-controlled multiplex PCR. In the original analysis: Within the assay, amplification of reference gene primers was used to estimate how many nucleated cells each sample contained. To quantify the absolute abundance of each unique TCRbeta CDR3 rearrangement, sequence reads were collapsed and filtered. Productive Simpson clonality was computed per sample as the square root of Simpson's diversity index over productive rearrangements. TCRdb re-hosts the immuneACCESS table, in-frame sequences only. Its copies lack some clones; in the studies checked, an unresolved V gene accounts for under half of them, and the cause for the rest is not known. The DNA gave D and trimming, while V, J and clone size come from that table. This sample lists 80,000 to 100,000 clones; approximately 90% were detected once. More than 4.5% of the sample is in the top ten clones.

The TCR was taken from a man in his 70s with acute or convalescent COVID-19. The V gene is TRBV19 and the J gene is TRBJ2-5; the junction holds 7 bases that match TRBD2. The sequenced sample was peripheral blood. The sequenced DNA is TGTGCCAGTACCCCTGGGGGGGGCCAAGAGACCCAGTACTTC. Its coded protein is CASTPGGGQETQYF.